These 30 T cell receptor beta chains came from one sample sequenced in a study of T-cell memory formation after mild COVID-19. TCRdb passed the 5' RACE reads through MiXCR, listing each CDR3 protein once. The table shows 250,000 to 350,000 distinct CDR3 sequences, with approximately 16% occurring only once. The sequenced material came from PBMCs or a T cell subset sorted from them (not recorded which). The source is a man aged 18 to 35 who had mild COVID-19 (a few samples of this study predate the infection). Cell type and time point are not known.

This clonotype has a single count. The V and J genes are TRBV27 and TRBJ1-4, with TRBD1 identical over 9 bases. The CDR3 has 15 residues. Looked up from germline, CDR1 is MNHEY and CDR2 is SMNVEV (reference sequence). Trimming at V came to 4 bases and at J to 7 bases, leaving 7 bases not matched to a gene. The CDR3 coding sequence is TGTGCCAGCAGTTCCCTAACAGGGGGCTCTGAAAAACTGTTTTTT. This encodes CASSSLTGGSEKLFF.

This sequence joins TRBV2 and TRBJ1-5, with 7 bases that match TRBD1. The CDR3 sequence is 15 residues long. The V and J ends lost 4 bases and 7 bases, in that order; junction bases with no gene match: 10. Per the germline V gene, CDR1 is SNHLY and CDR2 is FYNNEI. The CDR3 is CASSVLGTGAQPQHF. CDR3 bases: TGTGCCAGCAGTGTTTTGGGAACAGGGGCCCAGCCCCAGCATTTT.

The CDR3 loop is CASSYDQETQYF. As DNA, the CDR3 is TGTGCCAGCAGTTATGACCAAGAGACCCAGTACTTC. The V gene is TRBV12-3 or TRBV12-4, the J gene TRBJ2-5; no reliable D call. The CDR3 runs to 12 residues. The V gene lost 4 bases and the J gene lost 0 bases, with 3 bases spanning the gap.

This clonotype was recorded only once. The rearrangement uses TRBV7-9 and TRBJ1-4; TRBD1 matches 7 bases. The germline gives CDR1 SEHNR, CDR2 FQNEAQ (reference sequence). This CDR3 spans 16 amino acids. V was clipped by 5 bases and J by 0 bases; unmatched bases: 6. The CDR3 region has the DNA TGTGCCAGCAGCGGGGGACAGCTTGCAACTAATGAAAAACTGTTTTTT. It translates to CASSGGQLATNEKLFF.

This clonotype has only a few counts. CDR3 sequence reads: CSARSSGRGGWFF. The CDR3 DNA sequence: TGCAGTGCTAGATCCAGCGGGCGGGGGGGATGGTTCTTC. The chain employs TRBV20-1 and TRBJ2-1, with TRBD2 identical over 9 bases. Unmatched junction bases numbered 11, after V lost 2 bases and J lost 15 bases. Germline V lookup: CDR1 DFQATT, CDR2 SNEGSKA (reference sequence). This CDR3 has 13 residues.

The sample holds a few counts of this clonotype. The gene calls are TRBV2 and TRBJ2-2; D is unclear. V lost 3 bases to trimming and J lost 7 bases, with 6 bases between them. The CDR3 sequence is 12 residues long. Germline-derived CDR1 and CDR2 are SNHLY and FYNNEI. DNA of the CDR3: TGTGCCAGCAGTGAGAGTGGCGGGGAGCTGTTTTTT. Its translation: CASSESGGELFF.

The chain joins TRBV7-9 to TRBJ2-7; D gene ambiguous. The V end was cut by 1 base, the J end by 0 bases, with 13 bases between. The CDR3 has 16 amino acids. Germline V CDR1 and CDR2: SEHNR, FQNEAQ (reference sequence). The CDR3: CASSLVSGGSSYEQYV. The CDR3 DNA reads TGTGCCAGCAGCTTAGTCTCTGGCGGCAGCTCCTACGAGCAGTACGTC.

The V and J genes are TRBV6-2 or TRBV6-3 and TRBJ2-1; 8 bases map to TRBD2. V gave up 4 bases and J gave up 6 bases; unmatched junction bases: 14. This CDR3 comprises 17 residues. CDR1 is MNHEY and CDR2 is SVGEGT in the germline V gene. The DNA of the CDR3 is TGTGCCAGCAGTTCCTCCCGCGGGACTAGAGAGATCAATGAGCAGTTCTTC. Amino acids: CASSSSRGTREINEQFF.

The rearrangement uses TRBV20-1 and TRBJ1-6; maybe TRBD1 (5 bases). The CDR3 length is 16 residues. Looked up from germline, CDR1 is DFQATT and CDR2 is SNEGSKA (reference sequence). V was pared by 6 bases and J by 0 bases, with 15 bases between. DNA for the CDR3: TGCAGTGCGGACCGACAGCCAAGCTCCTATAATTCACCCCTCCACTTT. Its protein product is CSADRQPSSYNSPLHF.

The chain uses TRBV5-1 and TRBJ2-3; D is uncertain. Looked up from germline, CDR1 is SGHRS and CDR2 is YFSETQ. There are 13 residues in the CDR3. V was cut by 3 bases and J by 2 bases, with 7 bases left in between. The chain's CDR3 is CASSSTDTDTQYF. In DNA form, the CDR3 reads TGCGCCAGCAGCTCTACGGACACAGATACGCAGTATTTT.

The chain employs TRBV7-9 and TRBJ2-7; no clear D gene. The germline V and J ends were trimmed by 1 base and 3 bases, with 10 bases remaining between them. This CDR3 has 14 residues. CDR1 and CDR2 (germline): SEHNR, FQNEAQ (reference sequence). CDR3 sequence reads: CASSLGTIHYEQYF. Written as DNA, the CDR3 is TGTGCCAGCAGCTTAGGGACGATTCACTACGAGCAGTACTTC.

In this sample, this clonotype turned up a few times. The chain is built from TRBV7-2 and TRBJ1-1; unclear D gene. The CDR3 sequence is 13 residues long. Germline assignment: CDR1 SGHTA and CDR2 FQGNSA. V was trimmed by 7 bases and J by 1 base, leaving 10 bases between them. This CDR3 is CASIARQNTEAFF. The CDR3 DNA reads TGTGCCAGCATAGCGCGCCAGAACACTGAAGCTTTCTTT. Variable domain in full (rest from reference TRBV7-2 and TRBJ1-1): GAGVSQSPSNKVTEKGKDVELRCDPISGHTALYWYRQSLGQGLEFLIYFQGNSAPDKSGLPSDRFSAERTGGSVSTLTIQRTQQEDSAVYLCASIARQNTEAFFGQGTRLTVV.

This clonotype was seen ten or more times. The chain employs TRBV6-5 and TRBJ1-2; possibly TRBD1 for D (5 bases). V was shortened by 0 bases and J by 5 bases, with 16 bases between the two germline ends. The CDR3 length is 16 residues. CDR1 MNHEY and CDR2 SVGAGI come from the germline V gene. The chain's CDR3 is CASSYSLAGSLYGYTF. The CDR3 nucleotides are TGTGCCAGCAGTTACTCTTTGGCAGGGAGTTTGTATGGCTACACCTTC.

In its sample, this clonotype was seen a few times. V usage is TRBV4-3 and J usage is TRBJ2-7; the match to TRBD1 covers 9 bases. Germline V gene sequence: CDR1 LGHNA, CDR2 YSLEER. The CDR3 is made up of 15 amino acids. The V segment lost 1 base and the J segment 5 bases; nucleotides outside the gene matches: 6. As DNA, the CDR3 is TGCGCCAGCAGCCAAGGACAGGGGGTATTCGACGAGCAGTACTTC. Its protein product is CASSQGQGVFDEQYF.

This chain uses TRBV20-1 with TRBJ2-1; TRBD1 aligns across 7 bases. CDR1 and CDR2 from the germline V gene are DFQATT and SNEGSKA (reference sequence). V trimming: 3 bases; J trimming: 7 bases; junction bases outside the gene matches: 6. The CDR3 spans 13 residues. DNA for the CDR3: TGCAGTGCTAGCAGGGGGAACGGGAATGAGCAGTTCTTC. Its protein product is CSASRGNGNEQFF.

The rearrangement joins TRBV6-6 to TRBJ2-2, with D perhaps assigned TRBD1 or TRBD2 (5 bases each). The germline V and J ends were trimmed by 5 bases and 7 bases, with 20 bases remaining between them. CDR1 is MNHNY, CDR2 SVGAGI, per germline (reference sequence). The CDR3 is 16 residues long. The CDR3: CASSTSGTPLLGELFF. Here the CDR3 DNA reads TGTGCCAGCAGTACCTCCGGGACCCCTCTTCTCGGGGAGCTGTTTTTT.

The rearrangement joins TRBV4-1 to TRBJ2-5; D remains ambiguous. V lost 1 base, J lost 2 bases, and 11 bases lay in between. The CDR3 is 15 amino acids. CDR1 MGHRA and CDR2 YSYEKL come from the germline V gene. This chain's CDR3 is CASSQVPGSQETQYF. CDR3 in DNA: TGCGCCAGCAGCCAAGTGCCCGGAAGTCAAGAGACCCAGTACTTC.

This clonotype was seen only a few times. The V call is TRBV7-2, the J call TRBJ1-5; D uncertain. V dropped 2 bases and J dropped 3 bases, with 11 bases sitting between them. CDR1 SGHTA and CDR2 FQGNSA come from the germline V gene. The CDR3 spans 15 residues. The DNA of the CDR3 is TGTGCCAGCAGCTTAAATTCAGGAGTCAATCAGCCCCAGCATTTT. Protein: CASSLNSGVNQPQHF.

This chain links TRBV18 with TRBJ2-4; TRBD1 aligns across 9 bases. The germline gives CDR1 KGHSH, CDR2 LQKENI. The CDR3 loop spans 13 amino acids. Trimming took 2 bases from V and 7 from J; bases not matched to a gene: 0. The CDR3 sequence: CASSPGTGNIQYF. CDR3 in DNA: TGTGCCAGCTCACCAGGGACAGGGAACATTCAGTACTTC. The entire variable domain, with the rest obtained from reference TRBV18 and TRBJ2-4, is as follows: NAGVMQNPRHLVRRRGQEARLRCSPMKGHSHVYWYRQLPEEGLKFMVYLQKENIIDESGMPKERFSAEFPKEGPSILRIQQVVRGDSAAYFCASSPGTGNIQYFGAGTRLSVL.

This clonotype was picked up a small number of times. The chain links TRBV6-2 or TRBV6-3 to TRBJ1-1; D is unresolved. The CDR3 has 15 amino acids. CDR1 MNHEY and CDR2 SVGEGT come from the germline V gene. Trimming removed 5 bases from V and 0 bases from J, with 13 bases in between. CDR3 sequence: CASSMSAFMNTEAFF. CDR3 coding DNA: TGTGCCAGCAGTATGTCAGCCTTCATGAACACTGAAGCTTTCTTT.

A few counts support this clonotype. The junction shows a germline mismatch at one end, possibly a read error. This chain connects TRBV20-1 to TRBJ2-1, with 16 bases that match TRBD2. The CDR3 has 12 amino acids. Per the germline V gene, CDR1 is DFQATT and CDR2 is SNEGSKA (reference sequence). The CDR3 reads CSARGLAGGRYF. The CDR3 DNA sequence: TGCAGTGCTAGGGGACTAGCGGGGGGGCGATACTTC.

This clonotype showed up just a few times. J is TRBJ2-1 and V is TRBV5-1; D is possibly TRBD1 or TRBD2 (7 bases each). The CDR3 is 15 residues long. V lost 1 base and J 6 bases, leaving 14 bases between the germline ends. The germline CDR1 and CDR2 sequences are SGHRS and YFSETQ. DNA of the CDR3: TGCGCCAGCAGCTTGTCGGGGAGGGGGCCCAATGAGCAGTTCTTC. This translates into CASSLSGRGPNEQFF.

This clonotype was recorded a few times. The gene calls are TRBV5-1 and TRBJ2-3, with 9 bases fitting TRBD2. Germline-derived CDR1 and CDR2 are SGHRS and YFSETQ. This CDR3 comprises 15 residues. With V trimmed by 4 bases and J by 2 bases, 5 bases remained unmatched. CDR3 protein: CASSNAGGDTDTQYF. For the CDR3, the DNA is TGCGCCAGCAGCAACGCGGGGGGGGACACAGATACGCAGTATTTT.

CDR3 nucleotides: TGTGCCAGCTCACCTTCGACTGGGGCCGGGGAGACCCAGTACTTC. Protein sequence: CASSPSTGAGETQYF. V is TRBV18 and J is TRBJ2-5; D is perhaps TRBD1 (5 bases). The V end lost 3 bases, the J end lost 5 bases, and 16 bases lay between the germline ends. CDR1 KGHSH and CDR2 LQKENI come from the germline V gene. The CDR3 loop spans 15 amino acids. Looking up the rest from reference TRBV18 and TRBJ2-5 gives the full variable domain: NAGVMQNPRHLVRRRGQEARLRCSPMKGHSHVYWYRQLPEEGLKFMVYLQKENIIDESGMPKERFSAEFPKEGPSILRIQQVVRGDSAAYFCASSPSTGAGETQYFGPGTRLLVL.

The sample holds a few counts of this clonotype. The CDR3 region is CASSSSGQSYEQYF. The CDR3 DNA reads as TGTGCCAGCAGCTCCTCAGGACAGTCATACGAGCAGTACTTC. This sequence joins TRBV7-6 and TRBJ2-7; D is perhaps TRBD1 (6 bases). Trimming removed 4 bases from V and 4 bases from J, with 14 bases in between. The CDR3 consists of 14 residues. CDR1 and CDR2 (germline): SGHVS, FNYEAQ. Looking up the rest from reference TRBV7-6 and TRBJ2-7 gives the full variable domain: GAGVSQSPRYKVTKRGQDVALRCDPISGHVSLYWYRQALGQGPEFLTYFNYEAQQDKSGLPNDRFSAERPEGSISTLTIQRTEQRDSAMYRCASSSSGQSYEQYFGPGTRLTVT.

In its sample, this clonotype was seen a few times. The chain uses TRBV12-3 or TRBV12-4 and TRBJ1-4, with 7 bases lining up with TRBD1. J lost 6 bases, V lost 5 bases, and 9 bases had no gene match. The length of the CDR3 is 15 residues. The CDR3 reads CASSTRGRGDEKLFF. DNA of the CDR3: TGTGCCAGCAGTACCCGGGGCAGGGGGGATGAAAAACTGTTTTTT.

This chain links TRBV9 with TRBJ2-2; 8 bases match TRBD1. V shed 5 bases, J shed 3 bases, and the junction held 3 bases outside the gene matches. The CDR3 loop spans 14 amino acids. Germline loops: CDR1 SGDLS, CDR2 YYNGEE. As DNA, the CDR3 is TGTGCCAGCAGGGCAGGGGGCTACACCGGGGAGCTGTTTTTT. Translating it yields CASRAGGYTGELFF.

The V and J genes are TRBV9 and TRBJ1-5, with D tentatively TRBD1 (6 bases). Per the germline V gene, CDR1 is SGDLS and CDR2 is YYNGEE. Trimming shortened V by 0 bases and J by 5 bases, and 9 bases separated the two germline ends. The CDR3 runs 14 residues. CDR3 in amino acids: CASSVADSYQPQHF. The CDR3 DNA sequence: TGTGCCAGCAGCGTAGCGGACAGTTATCAGCCCCAGCATTTT.

V and J are TRBV12-3 or TRBV12-4 and TRBJ1-4; D is undetermined. The CDR3 consists of 16 residues. Between the trimmed V and J ends, which lost 2 bases and 7 bases, there was a span of 17 bases. Here the CDR3 DNA reads TGTGCCAGCAGTTTATTTCAAGGAGGGTTGGCTGAAAAACTGTTTTTT. This gives the protein CASSLFQGGLAEKLFF.

This clonotype was counted only a few times. CDR3 amino acids: CASSQVLTPINQPQHF. The CDR3 coding sequence is TGTGCCAGCAGCCAAGTTTTGACCCCGATTAATCAGCCCCAGCATTTT. The genes are TRBV4-2 and TRBJ1-5; D remains unclear. The CDR3 length is 16 residues. V lost 1 base, J lost 4 bases, and 14 bases lay in between. Germline V gene lookup returns CDR1 LGHNA and CDR2 YNFKEQ.